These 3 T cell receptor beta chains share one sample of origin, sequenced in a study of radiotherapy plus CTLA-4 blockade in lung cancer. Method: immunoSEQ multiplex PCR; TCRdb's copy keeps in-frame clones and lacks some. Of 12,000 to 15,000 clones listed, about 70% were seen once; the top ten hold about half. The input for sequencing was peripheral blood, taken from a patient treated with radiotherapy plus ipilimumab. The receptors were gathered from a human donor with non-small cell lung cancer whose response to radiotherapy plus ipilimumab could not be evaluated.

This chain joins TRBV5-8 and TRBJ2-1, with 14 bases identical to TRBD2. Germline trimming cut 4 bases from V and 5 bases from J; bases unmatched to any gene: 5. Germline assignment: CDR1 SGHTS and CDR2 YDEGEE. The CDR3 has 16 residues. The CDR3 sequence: CASSVRLAGGNNEQFF. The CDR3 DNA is TGTGCCAGCAGCGTTCGACTAGCGGGGGGGAACAATGAGCAGTTCTTC.

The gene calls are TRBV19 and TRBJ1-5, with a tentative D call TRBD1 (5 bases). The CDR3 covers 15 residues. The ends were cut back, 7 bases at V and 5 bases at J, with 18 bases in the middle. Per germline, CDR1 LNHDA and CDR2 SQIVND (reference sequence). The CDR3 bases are TGTGCCAGTAAATTCAGGGCAACATTATATCAGCCCCAGCATTTT. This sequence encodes CASKFRATLYQPQHF.

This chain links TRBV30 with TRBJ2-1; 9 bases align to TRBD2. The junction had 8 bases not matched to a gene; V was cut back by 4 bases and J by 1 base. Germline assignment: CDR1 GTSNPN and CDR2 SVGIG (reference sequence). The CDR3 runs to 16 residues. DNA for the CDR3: TGTGCCTGGAATGGCGGGGGGGCCACATCCTACAATGAGCAGTTCTTC. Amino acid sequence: CAWNGGGATSYNEQFF.